This T cell receptor beta chain was found in a study of shared clonotypes between healthy human individuals. Findings of the study overall: For sorted subsets, rarefaction showed incomplete sequencing despite large depth.

This clone has just one count. Its antigen is still unknown. This CDR3 is 14 amino acids long. Germline V gene sequence: CDR1 MNHNY, CDR2 SVGAGI (reference sequence). V lost 6 bases, J lost 3 bases, and 14 bases lay in between. Here immunoSEQ multiplex PCR was the method, and the copy in TCRdb shows in-frame clones only, minus some. The profile shows around 2.5 million clones, 93% of them singletons. Sequences were obtained from naive CD4+ T cells from PBMCs. Subset specified: CD45RA+ positively selected. The TCR originated in a man between 18 and 29 years old in good health. Some clones in this sample may be carry-over from other donors' samples. This chain joins TRBV6-6 and TRBJ2-5, with D uncertain. The CDR3 spells CASRRLLGKETQYF. The CDR3 DNA sequence: TGTGCCAGCAGACGCCTCCTGGGGAAAGAGACCCAGTACTTC.